This TCR beta chain was identified in a study of cytomegalovirus exposure and HLA in healthy donors. Whole-study findings and limits: High specificity and sensitivity for cytomegalovirus status were reported for the classifier. Segments of the TCR beta V type were, in most cases, productive about 87% or about 30% of the time in an earlier analysis.

PCR was performed using 60 Vbeta and 13 Jbeta primers. Clones were read by immunoSEQ multiplex PCR, and TCRdb kept only the in-frame ones, dropping some. The sample data list some 84,000 clones. Concerning this clone: What it binds is not known.

V was cut by 2 bases and J by 7 bases, with 9 bases left in between. This CDR3 spans 14 amino acids. In germline, CDR1 is SGHTA, CDR2 FQGTGA. V and J are TRBV7-3 and TRBJ1-6; D unclear. Sequenced input: PBMCs. The receptor's source is a man aged 50 to 59 in good health and CMV-seronegative. The CDR3 sequence is CASSLQAINSPLHF. The CDR3 DNA follows: TGTGCCAGCAGCTTACAGGCGATAAATTCACCCCTCCACTTT.